The 31 T cell receptor beta chains given below trace back to one sample, sequenced in a study of T cell responses to AZD1222 COVID-19 vaccine. The data were produced by immunoSEQ multiplex PCR, yet TCRdb's version contains in-frame clones alone and is incomplete. The sample contains about 89,000 clones, 75% to 95% of which appear only once. The material sequenced was peripheral blood, taken 28 days after the second AZD1222 dose. These receptors all come from an adult who received the AZD1222 COVID-19 vaccine.

This chain links TRBV19 with TRBJ1-3; no firm D call. Trimming removed 10 bases at V and 0 bases at J, with 10 bases between. The CDR3 length is 13 residues. In germline, CDR1 is LNHDA, CDR2 SQIVND (reference sequence). CDR3 residues: CAKAYGSGNTIYF. In DNA, the CDR3 is TGTGCCAAGGCGTACGGCTCTGGAAACACCATATATTTT.

V gene TRBV10-3 combines with J gene TRBJ1-1; possible D gene TRBD1, 5 bases. Germline assignment: CDR1 ENHRY and CDR2 SYGVKD. The CDR3 length is 14 residues. Deletions cut 4 bases from V and 1 base from J, with 10 bases between. This CDR3 is CAISGVTENTEAFF. CDR3 DNA sequence: TGTGCCATCAGTGGGGTGACAGAGAACACTGAAGCTTTCTTT.

The chain couples TRBV11-1 to TRBJ2-2; the D is unclear. Germline V gives CDR1 SGHAT, CDR2 FQDESV (reference sequence). There are 15 residues in the CDR3. Trimming pared 2 bases from V and 3 bases from J, leaving 10 bases between. The DNA for the CDR3 is TGTGCCAGCAGCTTATGGGGAATAGACACCGGGGAGCTGTTTTTT. Its translation: CASSLWGIDTGELFF. Complete variable domain (other parts from reference TRBV11-1 and TRBJ2-2): EAEVAQSPRYKITEKSQAVAFWCDPISGHATLYWYRQILGQGPELLVQFQDESVVDDSQLPKDRFSAERLKGVDSTLKIQPAELGDSAMYLCASSLWGIDTGELFFGEGSRLTVL.

The chain links TRBV5-6 to TRBJ1-1; D gene ambiguous. Trimming took off 1 base at V and 8 bases at J, with 15 bases between the two ends. There are 14 residues in the CDR3. Per the germline V gene, CDR1 is SGHDT and CDR2 is YYEEEE. CDR3 DNA sequence: TGTGCCAGCAGCTTGATGCGGAGACAAGAAGAAGCTTTCTTT. Translating it yields CASSLMRRQEEAFF.

The V call is TRBV5-5, the J call TRBJ1-6; D may be TRBD1 (5 bases). CDR3 length equals 18 residues. CDR1 SGHKS and CDR2 YYEKEE come from the germline V gene (reference sequence). V was cut by 4 bases and J by 8 bases, with 25 bases left in between. The chain's CDR3 is CASSALVGGKKIYSPLHF. The CDR3 DNA follows: TGTGCCAGCAGCGCTCTCGTGGGGGGAAAGAAGATTTATTCACCCCTCCACTTT.

The chain couples TRBV11-2 to TRBJ2-7; TRBD1 aligns across 7 bases. After removal of 1 base from V and 4 bases from J, the junction contained 7 bases not matched to a gene. The CDR3 has 15 residues. The germline CDR1 and CDR2 sequences are SGHAT and FQNNGV. CDR3 nucleotides: TGTGCCAGCAGCTTAGTTCCGGGACAGATGTACGAGCAGTACTTC. Protein product: CASSLVPGQMYEQYF.

The J gene is TRBJ1-1, the V gene TRBV30, with 7 bases matching TRBD1. The germline V gene has CDR1 GTSNPN and CDR2 SVGIG (reference sequence). The CDR3 spans 15 residues. The V and J ends lost 3 bases and 1 base, in that order; junction bases with no gene match: 8. The DNA of the CDR3 is TGTGCCTGGAGAGGACAGGCGATTTCGAACACTGAAGCTTTCTTT. Encoded protein: CAWRGQAISNTEAFF.

The genes are TRBV11-2 and TRBJ2-1, with TRBD2 matching 11 bases. Germline CDR1 is SGHAT and CDR2 is FQNNGV. The V gene end was trimmed by 5 bases and the J gene end by 5 bases; junction bases not matched to a gene: 2. This CDR3 contains 14 residues. Here the CDR3 DNA reads TGTGCCAGCAGCAAGGGACTAGCGGACAATGAGCAGTTCTTC. Its protein is CASSKGLADNEQFF.

This clone has a single count. V is TRBV5-1 and J is TRBJ2-5; D is possibly TRBD2 (5 bases). The CDR3 is made up of 14 amino acids. The germline V gene has CDR1 SGHRS and CDR2 YFSETQ. V lost 0 bases and J 8 bases, leaving 14 bases between the germline ends. CDR3 region: CASSLGESYDTQYF. The CDR3 DNA reads as TGCGCCAGCAGCTTGGGGGAGAGTTACGATACCCAGTACTTC.

The chain has TRBV4-1 and TRBJ1-2, with D possibly being TRBD1 (5 bases). The CDR3 length is 14 residues. Germline V gene lookup returns CDR1 MGHRA and CDR2 YSYEKL. V dropped 4 bases and J dropped 2 bases, with 11 bases sitting between them. In DNA, the CDR3 is TGCGCCAGCAGCCCTACCCCAGGGAACTATGGCTACACCTTC. Its translation: CASSPTPGNYGYTF.

This sequence joins TRBV11-2 and TRBJ1-2, with D possibly matching TRBD1 (5 bases). CDR1 is SGHAT, CDR2 FQNNGV, per germline. V was cut by 6 bases and J by 3 bases, with 20 bases left in between. CDR3 length: 16 residues. The chain's CDR3 is CASSPPLNRKHYGYTF. As DNA, the CDR3 is TGTGCCAGCAGTCCTCCCCTTAACAGGAAACACTATGGCTACACCTTC.

This sequence joins TRBV7-9 and TRBJ1-4, with D uncertain. Germline V gives CDR1 SEHNR, CDR2 FQNEAQ (reference sequence). V shed 5 bases and J shed 10 bases, with 17 bases lying between them. The CDR3 is 14 amino acids. The CDR3 DNA is TGTGCCAGCAGCCCCCCCAACGAGGTGGGAAAACTGTTTTTT. Its translation: CASSPPNEVGKLFF.

The rearrangement links TRBV27 to TRBJ1-2, with a possible D match to TRBD1 (5 bases). The CDR3 spans 13 residues. Trimming took off 8 bases at V and 1 base at J, with 11 bases between the two ends. The germline V gene encodes CDR1 MNHEY and CDR2 SMNVEV (reference sequence). The CDR3 reads CASWDRNNYGYTF. CDR3 bases: TGTGCCAGCTGGGACCGAAATAACTATGGCTACACCTTC.

V and J are TRBV28 and TRBJ1-5, with D perhaps matching TRBD1 (6 bases). CDR3 length equals 14 residues. Germline-derived CDR1 and CDR2 are MDHEN and SYDVKM. V was cut by 7 bases and J by 2 bases, with 12 bases left in between. For the CDR3, the DNA is TGTGCCAGCACCCTGGGGGGCGGCAATCAGCCCCAGCATTTT. Its translation: CASTLGGGNQPQHF.

This clone is labeled as medium-sized. J is TRBJ2-7 and V is TRBV12-1; the table's TRBD1 call for D was not verified on the DNA. TRBV12-1 is a listed pseudogene. The CDR3 covers 16 residues. CDR3 nucleotides: TGTGCCAGCAGCGCCACACCCACAGGGTTTGGGTACGAGCAGTACTTC. Protein: CASSATPTGFGYEQYF.

The rearrangement joins TRBV19 to TRBJ1-5, with unresolved D. There are 15 residues in the CDR3. CDR1 is LNHDA and CDR2 is SQIVND in the germline V gene (reference sequence). Deletions cut 4 bases from V and 3 bases from J, with 13 bases between. The CDR3 protein is CASSSGEGNNQPQHF. CDR3 DNA sequence: TGTGCCAGTAGTAGCGGGGAGGGAAACAATCAGCCCCAGCATTTT. Using reference TRBV19 and TRBJ1-5 for the parts outside the CDR3, the full variable domain is DGGITQSPKYLFRKEGQNVTLSCEQNLNHDAMYWYRQDPGQGLRLIYYSQIVNDFQKGDIAEGYSVSREKKESFPLTVTSAQKNPTAFYLCASSSGEGNNQPQHFGDGTRLSIL.

The chain combines TRBV29-1 with TRBJ2-1, with D unresolved. The CDR3 loop spans 14 amino acids. V was trimmed by 0 bases and J by 3 bases, leaving 9 bases between them. CDR1 is SQVTM, CDR2 ANQGSEA, per germline. CDR3 coding DNA: TGCAGCGTTGAAGACACCTGGGGCTACAATGAGCAGTTCTTC. Encoded protein: CSVEDTWGYNEQFF.

Details on this clone: A read error may account for a junction end that differs from germline. The J gene is TRBJ2-7, the V gene TRBV4-2; D remains unclear. The CDR3 extends over 14 amino acids. Germline V CDR1 and CDR2: LGHNA, YNFKEQ. CDR3 amino acids: CASSQDGYAYVQYF. CDR3 in DNA: TGTGCCAGCAGCCAAGATGGGTATGCCTACGTGCAGTACTTC.

This clone was counted once. CDR3 residues: CASSELGPLTSGYTF. For the CDR3, the DNA is TGTGCCAGCAGTGAGCTGGGGCCCCTAACCTCTGGCTACACCTTC. The chain joins TRBV25-1 to TRBJ1-2; D is perhaps TRBD1 (5 bases). The CDR3 consists of 15 residues. CDR1 MGHDK and CDR2 SYGVNS come from the germline V gene. V was shortened by 3 bases and J by 7 bases, with 18 bases between the two germline ends.

J is TRBJ1-6 and V is TRBV18, with 10 bases lining up with TRBD1. CDR1 is KGHSH and CDR2 is LQKENI in the germline V gene. V was pared by 1 base and J by 7 bases, with 7 bases of the junction left unmatched. The CDR3 consists of 17 residues. The CDR3 DNA reads TGTGCCAGCTCACCACAGACAGGGGGCGCGGGCAATTCACCCCTCCACTTT. This gives the protein CASSPQTGGAGNSPLHF.

This clone is categorized as medium-sized. This sequence joins TRBV27 and TRBJ2-2, with TRBD2 matching over 7 bases. Germline-derived CDR1 and CDR2 are MNHEY and SMNVEV (reference sequence). V shed 1 base and J 4 bases; nucleotides not matched to a gene: 12. The CDR3 is 18 residues long. The CDR3 region is CASSLWSRSGEFTGELFF. In nucleotides, the CDR3 is TGTGCCAGCAGTTTATGGTCCCGAAGCGGGGAATTCACCGGGGAGCTGTTTTTT.

This clone came up once. The genes are TRBV9 and TRBJ2-7; 7 nucleotides line up with TRBD2. This CDR3 contains 19 residues. Losses at the gene ends were 0 bases for V and 5 bases for J; bases not matched to a gene: 20. The germline CDR1 and CDR2 sequences are SGDLS and YYNGEE. The DNA for the CDR3 is TGTGCCAGCAGCGTAGAAGCCCTCACAGGCCCCGTGGGACTAAACGAGCAGTACTTC. Its protein is CASSVEALTGPVGLNEQYF.

This clone was counted once. This chain links TRBV28 with TRBJ1-2; tentatively, D is TRBD1 (5 bases). Germline loops: CDR1 MDHEN, CDR2 SYDVKM. V dropped 2 bases and J dropped 4 bases, with 14 bases sitting between them. This CDR3 is built from 15 residues. CDR3 coding DNA: TGTGCCAGCAGTTTAGGGGCGGACCCACCCTATGGCTACACCTTC. It translates to CASSLGADPPYGYTF.

This clone was seen more than once but under ten times. The rearrangement joins TRBV3-1 (or the pseudogene TRBV3-2) to TRBJ1-4; D gene ambiguous. V lost 5 bases to trimming and J lost 7 bases, with 8 bases between them. Germline V lookup: CDR1 LGHDT, CDR2 YNNKEL (reference sequence). The CDR3 sequence is 12 residues long. The CDR3 DNA reads as TGTGCCAGCAGCAATTTGGGTGAAAAACTGTTTTTT. Its translation: CASSNLGEKLFF.

This clone was found a few times. The V and J genes are TRBV6-6 and TRBJ1-6; 8 positions agree with TRBD1. The germline CDR1 and CDR2 sequences are MNHNY and SVGAGI (reference sequence). Losses at the gene ends were 9 bases for V and 7 bases for J; bases not matched to a gene: 11. This CDR3 has 15 amino acids. The CDR3 here is CASRGPGQANSPLHF. In DNA, the CDR3 is TGTGCCAGTAGGGGGCCGGGACAGGCAAATTCACCCCTCCACTTT.

The sample holds a few counts of this clone. V usage is TRBV19 and J usage is TRBJ1-5; D gene unclear. The germline gives CDR1 LNHDA, CDR2 SQIVND (reference sequence). There are 17 residues in the CDR3. The germline V and J ends were trimmed by 4 bases and 0 bases, with 16 bases remaining between them. CDR3 region: CASSTLDSAYSNQPQHF. The CDR3 DNA follows: TGTGCCAGTAGTACCCTTGACTCGGCCTATAGCAATCAGCCCCAGCATTTT.

The chain couples TRBV7-2 to TRBJ2-5, with no clear D. The V end was cut by 3 bases, the J end by 7 bases, with 15 bases between. The CDR3 covers 14 residues. Germline CDR1 SGHTA, CDR2 FQGNSA. The CDR3 nucleotides are TGTGCCAGCAGCTTGGACCCCACCTGGGGGACCCAGTACTTC. Encoded protein: CASSLDPTWGTQYF.

The chain links TRBV28 to TRBJ1-2, with 7 bases aligning to TRBD1. The CDR3 runs to 14 residues. V lost 5 bases to trimming and J lost 4 bases; unmatched junction nucleotides: 7. Looked up from germline, CDR1 is MDHEN and CDR2 is SYDVKM. The CDR3 here is CASSTPAGGYGYTF. The CDR3 DNA follows: TGTGCCAGCAGTACCCCGGCAGGGGGCTATGGCTACACCTTC.

The chain carries TRBV28 and TRBJ1-4, with TRBD1 matching over 9 bases. The ends lost 4 bases at V and 8 bases at J; junction bases unmatched: 17. The CDR3 is 18 residues long. In germline, CDR1 is MDHEN, CDR2 SYDVKM. This CDR3 is CASSSYLGGQGPREKLFF. CDR3 coding DNA: TGTGCCAGCAGTTCCTATTTAGGGGGACAGGGCCCGAGGGAAAAACTGTTTTTT.

In this sample, this clone turned up once. This chain uses TRBV18 with TRBJ2-3; D is possibly TRBD2 (6 bases). The V end was cut by 11 bases, the J end by 1 base, with 13 bases between. This CDR3 is built from 13 residues. The V gene's germline CDR1 is KGHSH and CDR2 LQKENI. The CDR3 here is CAGRGIRTDTQYF. CDR3 sequence (DNA): TGTGCCGGGCGGGGCATCCGCACAGATACGCAGTATTTT.

The chain has TRBV5-1 and TRBJ1-3; tentative D call: TRBD1 (6 bases). Looked up from germline, CDR1 is SGHRS and CDR2 is YFSETQ. Between the trimmed V and J ends, which lost 0 bases and 4 bases, there was a span of 17 bases. The CDR3 has 17 residues. The CDR3 DNA follows: TGCGCCAGCAGCTTGGCACACGAGGGGGTAGGAGGAAACACCATATATTTT. This translates into CASSLAHEGVGGNTIYF.